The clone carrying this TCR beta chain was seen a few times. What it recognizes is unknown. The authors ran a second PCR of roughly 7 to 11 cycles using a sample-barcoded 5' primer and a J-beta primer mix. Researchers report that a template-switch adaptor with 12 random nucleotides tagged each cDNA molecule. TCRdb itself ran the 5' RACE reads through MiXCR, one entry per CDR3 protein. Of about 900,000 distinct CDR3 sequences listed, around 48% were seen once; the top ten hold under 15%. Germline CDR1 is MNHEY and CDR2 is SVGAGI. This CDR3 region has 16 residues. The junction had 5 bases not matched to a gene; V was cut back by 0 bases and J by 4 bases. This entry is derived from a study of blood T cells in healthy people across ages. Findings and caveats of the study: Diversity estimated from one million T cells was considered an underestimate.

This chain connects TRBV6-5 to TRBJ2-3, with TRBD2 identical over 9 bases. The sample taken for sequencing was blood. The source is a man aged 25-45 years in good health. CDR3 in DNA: TGTGCCAGCAGTTACTCGGCGGGGGGGCCCCCAGATACGCAGTATTTT. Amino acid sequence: CASSYSAGGPPDTQYF.